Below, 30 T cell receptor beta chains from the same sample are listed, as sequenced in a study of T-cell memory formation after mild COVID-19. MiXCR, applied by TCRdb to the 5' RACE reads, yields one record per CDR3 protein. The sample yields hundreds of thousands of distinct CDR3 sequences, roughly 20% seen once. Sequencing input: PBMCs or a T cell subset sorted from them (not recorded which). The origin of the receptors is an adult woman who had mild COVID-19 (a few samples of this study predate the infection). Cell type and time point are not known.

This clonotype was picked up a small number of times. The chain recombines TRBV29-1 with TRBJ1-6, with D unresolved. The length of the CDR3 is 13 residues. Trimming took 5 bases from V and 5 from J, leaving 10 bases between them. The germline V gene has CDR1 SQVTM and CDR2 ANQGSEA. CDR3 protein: CSVRSGDNSPLHF. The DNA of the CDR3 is TGCAGCGTTAGATCAGGTGATAATTCACCCCTCCACTTT.

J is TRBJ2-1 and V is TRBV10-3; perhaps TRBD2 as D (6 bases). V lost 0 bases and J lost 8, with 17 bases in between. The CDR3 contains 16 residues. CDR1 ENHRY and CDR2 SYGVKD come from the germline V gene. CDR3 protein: CAISESTRGREDEQFF. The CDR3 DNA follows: TGTGCCATCAGTGAGTCGACTAGGGGCAGGGAAGATGAGCAGTTCTTC.

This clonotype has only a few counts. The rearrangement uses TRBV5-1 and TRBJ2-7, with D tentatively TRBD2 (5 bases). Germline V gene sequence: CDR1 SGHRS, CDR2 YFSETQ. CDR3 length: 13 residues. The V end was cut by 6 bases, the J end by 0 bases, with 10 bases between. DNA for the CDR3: TGCGCCAGCAACCCGGGGAACTCCTACGAGCAGTACTTC. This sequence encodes CASNPGNSYEQYF.

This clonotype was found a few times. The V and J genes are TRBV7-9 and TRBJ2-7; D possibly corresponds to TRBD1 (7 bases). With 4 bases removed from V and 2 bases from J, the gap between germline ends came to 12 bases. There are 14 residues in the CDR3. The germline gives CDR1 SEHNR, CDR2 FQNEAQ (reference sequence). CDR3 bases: TGTGCCAGCAGCTCGGGGGACAGACCCTACGAGCAGTACTTC. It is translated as CASSSGDRPYEQYF.

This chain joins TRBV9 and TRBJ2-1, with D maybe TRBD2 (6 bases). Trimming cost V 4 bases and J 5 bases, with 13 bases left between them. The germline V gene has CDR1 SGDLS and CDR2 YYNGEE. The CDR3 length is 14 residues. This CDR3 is CASSPRENHNEQFF. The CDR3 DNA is TGTGCCAGCAGCCCCCGGGAGAACCACAATGAGCAGTTCTTC.

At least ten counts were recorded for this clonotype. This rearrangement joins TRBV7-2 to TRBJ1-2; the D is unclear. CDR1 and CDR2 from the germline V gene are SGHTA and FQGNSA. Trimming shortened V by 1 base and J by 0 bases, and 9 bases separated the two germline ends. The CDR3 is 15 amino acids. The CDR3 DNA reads TGTGCCAGCAGCTTAGGACACCAAGCTAACTATGGCTACACCTTC. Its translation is CASSLGHQANYGYTF.

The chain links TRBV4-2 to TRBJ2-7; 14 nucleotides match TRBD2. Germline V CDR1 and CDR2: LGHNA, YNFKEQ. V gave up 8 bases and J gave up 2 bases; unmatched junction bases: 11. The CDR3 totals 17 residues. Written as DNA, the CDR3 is TGTGCCAGCGCGGGACTAGCGGGAGACCGCCGGACCTACGAGCAGTACTTC. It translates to CASAGLAGDRRTYEQYF.

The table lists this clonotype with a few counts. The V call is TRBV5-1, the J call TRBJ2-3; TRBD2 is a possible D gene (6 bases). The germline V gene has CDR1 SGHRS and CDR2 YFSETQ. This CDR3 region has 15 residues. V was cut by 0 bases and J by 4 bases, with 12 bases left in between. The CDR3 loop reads CASSLEGTQSDTQYF. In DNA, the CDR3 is TGCGCCAGCAGCTTGGAAGGGACTCAGTCAGATACGCAGTATTTT. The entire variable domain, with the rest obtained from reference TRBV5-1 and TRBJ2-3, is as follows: KAGVTQTPRYLIKTRGQQVTLSCSPISGHRSVSWYQQTPGQGLQFLFEYFSETQRNKGNFPGRFSGRQFSNSRSEMNVSTLELGDSALYLCASSLEGTQSDTQYFGPGTRLTVL.

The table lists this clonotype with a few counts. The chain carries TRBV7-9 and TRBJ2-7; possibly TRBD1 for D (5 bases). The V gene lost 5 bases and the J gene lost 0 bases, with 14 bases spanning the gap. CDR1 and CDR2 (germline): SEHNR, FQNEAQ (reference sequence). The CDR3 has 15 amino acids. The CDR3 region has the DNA TGTGCCAGCAGCGCGCCAGACAGACTCTCCTACGAGCAGTACTTC. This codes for CASSAPDRLSYEQYF.

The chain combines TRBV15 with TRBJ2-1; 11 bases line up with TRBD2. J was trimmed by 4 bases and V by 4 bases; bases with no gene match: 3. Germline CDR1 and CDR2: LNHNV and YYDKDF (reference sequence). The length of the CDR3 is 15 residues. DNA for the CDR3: TGTGCCACCAGCACTAGCGGGGGGTTATACAATGAGCAGTTCTTC. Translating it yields CATSTSGGLYNEQFF. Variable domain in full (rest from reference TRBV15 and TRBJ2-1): DAMVIQNPRYQVTQFGKPVTLSCSQTLNHNVMYWYQQKSSQAPKLLFHYYDKDFNNEADTPDNFQSRRPNTSFCFLDIRSPGLGDTAMYLCATSTSGGLYNEQFFGPGTRLTVL.

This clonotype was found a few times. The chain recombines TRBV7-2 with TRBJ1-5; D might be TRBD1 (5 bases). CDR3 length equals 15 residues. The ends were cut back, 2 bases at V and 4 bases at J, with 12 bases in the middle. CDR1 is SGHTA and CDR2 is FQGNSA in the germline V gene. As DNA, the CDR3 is TGTGCCAGCAGCTTACGGGGAGGGGTGAATCAGCCCCAGCATTTT. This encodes CASSLRGGVNQPQHF.

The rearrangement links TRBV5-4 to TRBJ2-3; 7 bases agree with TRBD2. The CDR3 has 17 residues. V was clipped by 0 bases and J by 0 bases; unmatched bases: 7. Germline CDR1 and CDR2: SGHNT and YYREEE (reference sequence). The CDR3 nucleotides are TGTGCCAGCAGCTTGGAAGGGGAGGGCCCTAGCACAGATACGCAGTATTTT. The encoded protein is CASSLEGEGPSTDTQYF.

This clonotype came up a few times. In DNA form, the CDR3 reads TGTGCCAGCAGGAGGGGTAGGGAGCAGTTCTTC. It translates to CASRRGREQFF. The chain couples TRBV7-2 to TRBJ2-1, with D tentatively TRBD1 or TRBD2 (5 bases each). Germline V gene sequence: CDR1 SGHTA, CDR2 FQGNSA. The CDR3 covers 11 residues. V gave up 6 bases and J gave up 10 bases, with 10 bases separating them.

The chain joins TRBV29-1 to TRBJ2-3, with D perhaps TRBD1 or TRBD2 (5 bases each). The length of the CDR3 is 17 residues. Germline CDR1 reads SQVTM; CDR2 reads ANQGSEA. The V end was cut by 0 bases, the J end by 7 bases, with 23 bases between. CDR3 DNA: TGCAGCGTTGAAGATAGGGACCGTCGAGTTTGGATCAATACGCAGTATTTT. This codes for CSVEDRDRRVWINTQYF.

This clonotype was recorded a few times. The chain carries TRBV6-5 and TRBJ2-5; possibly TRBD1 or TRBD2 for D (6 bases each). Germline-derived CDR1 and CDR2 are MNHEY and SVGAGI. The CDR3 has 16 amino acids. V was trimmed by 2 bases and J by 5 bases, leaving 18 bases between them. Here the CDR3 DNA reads TGTGCCAGCAGTTACGGTCAGGGGCTAGCGAGGGAGACCCAGTACTTC. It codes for CASSYGQGLARETQYF.

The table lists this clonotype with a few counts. CDR3 sequence: CASSLAGPVFTGELFF. CDR3 nucleotide sequence: TGTGCCAGCAGTTTAGCGGGCCCCGTCTTCACCGGGGAGCTGTTTTTT. V gene TRBV27 combines with J gene TRBJ2-2; D might be TRBD2 (5 bases). Germline assignment: CDR1 MNHEY and CDR2 SMNVEV (reference sequence). This CDR3 contains 16 residues. V lost 2 bases and J lost 4, with 14 bases in between.

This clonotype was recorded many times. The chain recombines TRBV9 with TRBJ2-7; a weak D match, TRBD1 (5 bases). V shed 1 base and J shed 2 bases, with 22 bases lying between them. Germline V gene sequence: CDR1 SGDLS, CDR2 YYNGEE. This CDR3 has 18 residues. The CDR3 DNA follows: TGTGCCAGCAGCGTAACGGCCGGCCCAGCGCAGGGCCCCTACGAGCAGTACTTC. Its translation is CASSVTAGPAQGPYEQYF.

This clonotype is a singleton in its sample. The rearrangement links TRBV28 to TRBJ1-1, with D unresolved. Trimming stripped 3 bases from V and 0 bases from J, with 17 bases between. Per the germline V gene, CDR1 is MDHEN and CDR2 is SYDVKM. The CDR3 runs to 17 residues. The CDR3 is CASSFAPSLPVNTEAFF. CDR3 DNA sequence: TGTGCCAGCAGTTTCGCCCCCAGTCTCCCCGTGAACACTGAAGCTTTCTTT.

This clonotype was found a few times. DNA for the CDR3: TGTGCCAGCAGTCATACAGGGGGCTCCGGCTACGAGCAGTACTTC. Protein: CASSHTGGSGYEQYF. The rearrangement links TRBV27 to TRBJ2-7; TRBD1 matches at 9 bases. The trim removed 5 bases at V and 3 bases at J, leaving 8 bases unmatched. The CDR3 consists of 15 residues. The germline CDR1 and CDR2 sequences are MNHEY and SMNVEV (reference sequence).

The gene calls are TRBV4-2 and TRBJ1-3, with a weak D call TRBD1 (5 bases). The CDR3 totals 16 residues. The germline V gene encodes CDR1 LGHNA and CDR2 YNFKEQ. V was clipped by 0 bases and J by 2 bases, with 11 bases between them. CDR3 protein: CASSQDQGGAGNTIYF. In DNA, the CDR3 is TGTGCCAGCAGCCAAGATCAGGGAGGCGCTGGAAACACCATATATTTT.

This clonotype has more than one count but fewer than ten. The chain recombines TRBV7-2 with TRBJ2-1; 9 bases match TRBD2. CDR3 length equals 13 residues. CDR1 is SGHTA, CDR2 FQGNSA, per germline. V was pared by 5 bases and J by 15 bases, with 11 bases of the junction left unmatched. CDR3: CASSPEPLAGPFF. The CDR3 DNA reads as TGTGCCAGCAGCCCCGAACCCCTAGCGGGACCGTTCTTC.

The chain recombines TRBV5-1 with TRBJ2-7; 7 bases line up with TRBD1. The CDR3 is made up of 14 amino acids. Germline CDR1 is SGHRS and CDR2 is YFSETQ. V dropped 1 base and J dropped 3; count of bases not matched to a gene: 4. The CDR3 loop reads CASSLSGQNYEQYF. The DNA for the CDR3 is TGCGCCAGCAGCTTGTCGGGACAGAACTACGAGCAGTACTTC.

CDR3 region: CASSQPGFNQPQHF. The DNA for the CDR3 is TGTGCCAGTAGTCAGCCGGGCTTCAATCAGCCCCAGCATTTT. The V gene is TRBV19, the J gene TRBJ1-5; D not resolved. The CDR3 sequence is 14 residues long. Germline V gene data show CDR1 as LNHDA and CDR2 as SQIVND (reference sequence). V lost 5 bases, J lost 3 bases, and 11 bases lay in between.

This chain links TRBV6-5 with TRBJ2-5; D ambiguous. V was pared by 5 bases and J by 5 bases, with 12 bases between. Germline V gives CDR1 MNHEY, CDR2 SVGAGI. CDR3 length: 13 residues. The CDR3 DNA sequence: TGTGCCAGCAGTAGGGCCACCGGGGAGACCCAGTACTTC. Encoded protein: CASSRATGETQYF.

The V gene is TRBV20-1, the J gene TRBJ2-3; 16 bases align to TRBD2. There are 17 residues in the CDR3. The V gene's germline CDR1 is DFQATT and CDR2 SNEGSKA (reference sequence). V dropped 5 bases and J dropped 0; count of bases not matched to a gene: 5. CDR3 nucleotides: TGCAGTGCTCCGGGACTAGCGGGGGGGACGAGCACAGATACGCAGTATTTT. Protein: CSAPGLAGGTSTDTQYF.

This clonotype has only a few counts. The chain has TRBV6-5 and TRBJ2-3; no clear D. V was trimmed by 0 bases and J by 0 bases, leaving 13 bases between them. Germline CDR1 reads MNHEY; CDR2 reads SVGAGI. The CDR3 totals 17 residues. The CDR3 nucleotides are TGTGCCAGCAGTTACTCGAAGTATACTGCGAGCACAGATACGCAGTATTTT. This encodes CASSYSKYTASTDTQYF.

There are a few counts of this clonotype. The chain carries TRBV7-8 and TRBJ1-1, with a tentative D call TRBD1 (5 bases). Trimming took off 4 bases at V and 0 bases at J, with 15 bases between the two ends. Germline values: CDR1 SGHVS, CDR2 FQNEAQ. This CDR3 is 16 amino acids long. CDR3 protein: CASSSTTEILNTEAFF. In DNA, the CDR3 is TGTGCCAGCAGCTCAACGACAGAAATACTGAACACTGAAGCTTTCTTT.

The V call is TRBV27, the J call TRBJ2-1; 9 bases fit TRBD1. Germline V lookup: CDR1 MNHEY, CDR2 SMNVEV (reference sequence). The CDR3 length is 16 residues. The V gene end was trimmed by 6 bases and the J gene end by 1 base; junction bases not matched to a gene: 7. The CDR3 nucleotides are TGTGCCAGCAGGGAAACAGGGGGCTCGTCCTACAATGAGCAGTTCTTC. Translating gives CASRETGGSSYNEQFF.

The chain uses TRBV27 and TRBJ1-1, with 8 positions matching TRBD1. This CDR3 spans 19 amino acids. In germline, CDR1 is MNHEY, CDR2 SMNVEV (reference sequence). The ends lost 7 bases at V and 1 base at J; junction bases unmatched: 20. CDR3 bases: TGTGCCAGCAACCCTTTGGGATATAAGCCGACAGGGGAGAACACTGAAGCTTTCTTT. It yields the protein CASNPLGYKPTGENTEAFF.

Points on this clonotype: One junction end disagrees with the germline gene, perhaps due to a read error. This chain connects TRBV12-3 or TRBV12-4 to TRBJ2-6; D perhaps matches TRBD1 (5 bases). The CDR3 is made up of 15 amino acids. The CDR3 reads CASSSSGSGAIVLTF. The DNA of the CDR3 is TGTGCCAGCAGTTCGTCGGGCTCTGGGGCCATCGTCCTGACTTTC.